Below, 28 T cell receptor beta chains from the same sample are listed, as sequenced in a study of breast tumors, draining lymph nodes, adjacent tissues. Breast cancer patients provided tissue from their axillary draining lymph nodes. TCRdb processed the multiplex PCR reads anew with MiXCR; each CDR3 protein has one entry. The sample carries roughly 120,000 distinct CDR3 sequences, about 20% recorded once. The sequenced sample was axillary lymph node tissue. The receptors were sampled from a female donor with breast cancer. Some clones in this sample may be carry-over from other donors' samples.

This clonotype occurred many times. The CDR3, as DNA: TGTGCCAGCAGCCAAGGGGCGCGGGAGGTAGAGACCCAGTACTTC. Its protein is CASSQGAREVETQYF. V is TRBV4-2 and J is TRBJ2-5; 8 nucleotides match TRBD2. The CDR3 covers 15 residues. After removal of 1 base from V and 4 bases from J, the junction contained 5 bases not matched to a gene. Germline-derived CDR1 and CDR2 are LGHNA and YNFKEQ.

This clonotype was found many times. The rearrangement links TRBV4-2 to TRBJ2-1; TRBD2 is a possible D gene (5 bases). Germline-derived CDR1 and CDR2 are LGHNA and YNFKEQ. The CDR3 length is 14 residues. The V and J ends lost 5 bases and 10 bases respectively, with 18 bases between them. The CDR3 DNA sequence: TGTGCCAGCAGCAGGGAGTATAGGGCGGCAGAGCAGTTCTTC. This translates into CASSREYRAAEQFF.

This clonotype was seen ten or more times. One end of the junction does not line up with germline, which may come from a read error. The chain carries TRBV7-7 and TRBJ2-5; 8 positions match TRBD1. This CDR3 is built from 15 residues. Germline values: CDR1 SSHAT, CDR2 FNYEAQ (reference sequence). The CDR3 protein is CASSPIGQGRETQYF. CDR3 nucleotides: TGTGCTAGCAGCCCTATTGGACAGGGCCGGGAGACCCAGTACTTC.

At least ten counts were recorded for this clonotype. V is TRBV6-6 and J is TRBJ2-7; D uncertain. V lost 1 base and J 2 bases, leaving 6 bases between the germline ends. The germline V gene has CDR1 MNHNY and CDR2 SVGAGI (reference sequence). This CDR3 has 13 residues. CDR3 sequence (DNA): TGTGCCAGCAGTTACTGGGCAGCCTACGAGCAGTACTTC. Translated: CASSYWAAYEQYF.

The table lists this clonotype with many counts. The V gene is TRBV5-1, the J gene TRBJ2-5; D is uncertain. The CDR3 consists of 13 residues. Trimming stripped 4 bases from V and 7 bases from J, with 14 bases between. Germline CDR1 and CDR2: SGHRS and YFSETQ. CDR3 loop: CASSPDPSGTQYF. Here the CDR3 DNA reads TGCGCCAGCAGCCCGGACCCCTCTGGGACCCAGTACTTC.

This clonotype was counted ten times or more. V usage is TRBV12-3 or TRBV12-4 and J usage is TRBJ1-5; 7 bases map to TRBD1. This CDR3 has 14 amino acids. V shed 5 bases and J 5 bases; nucleotides not matched to a gene: 6. CDR3 coding DNA: TGTGCCAGCAGTAGGGGACAGCAAGATCAGCCCCAGCATTTT. Protein: CASSRGQQDQPQHF.

This clonotype occurred many times. This chain links TRBV30 with TRBJ2-7; either TRBD1 or TRBD2 may fit D (5 bases each). The CDR3 is 15 amino acids. Germline values: CDR1 GTSNPN, CDR2 SVGIG (reference sequence). The V gene lost 3 bases and the J gene lost 4 bases, with 19 bases spanning the gap. The CDR3 loop is CAWSDNTGRGYEQYF. DNA of the CDR3: TGTGCCTGGAGCGATAATACAGGTCGGGGTTACGAGCAGTACTTC.

This clonotype came up a few times. This chain uses TRBV4-1 with TRBJ2-4; D gene unclear. From germline, CDR1 is MGHRA and CDR2 YSYEKL. This CDR3 has 19 residues. Between the trimmed V and J ends, which lost 2 bases and 0 bases, there was a span of 20 bases. The CDR3 DNA follows: TGCGCCAGCAGCCAATCGTATGAGCGTCTCGTGATAGCCAAAAACATTCAGTACTTC. Translated: CASSQSYERLVIAKNIQYF.

This clonotype was seen many times. The CDR3, as DNA: TGTGCCAGCAGTTTATCGTCTGAGCAGTTCTTC. Encoded protein: CASSLSSEQFF. The rearrangement joins TRBV27 to TRBJ2-1; no firm D call. The V and J ends lost 0 bases and 9 bases respectively, with 3 bases between them. The CDR3 runs 11 residues. From germline, CDR1 is MNHEY and CDR2 SMNVEV (reference sequence).

Concerning this clonotype: One junction end disagrees with the germline gene, perhaps due to a read error. This rearrangement joins TRBV28 to TRBJ2-7, with 8 bases lining up with TRBD1. This CDR3 has 14 amino acids. CDR1 is MDHEN, CDR2 SYDVKM, per germline. CDR3 sequence (DNA): TGTGCCAGCAGCCCAGGGGGCTCGACCTACGAGCGGTACTTC. The encoded protein is CASSPGGSTYERYF.

This clonotype appeared many times. CDR3 region: CASSEGYQHNEQFF. The CDR3 DNA reads TGTGCCAGCAGCGAGGGCTACCAGCACAATGAGCAGTTCTTC. V is TRBV9 and J is TRBJ2-1; D gene unclear. The CDR3 loop spans 14 amino acids. V gave up 3 bases and J gave up 5 bases, with 12 bases separating them. Germline V gives CDR1 SGDLS, CDR2 YYNGEE.

This clonotype was detected many times. The chain combines TRBV20-1 with TRBJ2-5, with 9 bases identical to TRBD1. There are 13 residues in the CDR3. Per the germline V gene, CDR1 is DFQATT and CDR2 is SNEGSKA (reference sequence). V lost 4 bases and J lost 3; bases outside the gene matches: 3. In DNA, the CDR3 is TGCAGTGCTAACGACAGGGGGAAAGAGACCCAGTACTTC. Amino acid sequence: CSANDRGKETQYF.

The gene calls are TRBV30 and TRBJ2-7; TRBD1 agrees at 10 bases. The V segment lost 1 base and the J segment 2 bases; nucleotides outside the gene matches: 2. The CDR3 spans 14 residues. Germline loops: CDR1 GTSNPN, CDR2 SVGIG (reference sequence). The CDR3 nucleotides read TGTGCCTGGAGTGGAGGGACAGGGGCCTACGAGCAGTACTTC. The encoded protein is CAWSGGTGAYEQYF.

This clonotype came up once. A clone one base away is much larger, so this may be a read error. As the CDR3 is not closed by the conserved phenylalanine or tryptophan, this likely results from a read error. This sequence joins TRBV6-1 and TRBJ1-5; D gene unclear. Germline loops: CDR1 MNHNS, CDR2 SASEGT. The CDR3 runs to 17 residues. V lost 1 base to trimming and J lost 5 bases, with 18 bases between them. The CDR3 spells CASSEVLPGAPDQPQHV. DNA of the CDR3: TGTGCCAGCAGTGAAGTTCTTCCAGGCGCACCGGATCAGCCCCAGCATGTT.

This clonotype was seen many times. This sequence joins TRBV18 and TRBJ1-6; 7 bases agree with TRBD1. Germline trimming cut 4 bases from V and 8 bases from J; bases unmatched to any gene: 5. The CDR3 totals 14 residues. CDR1 and CDR2 from the germline V gene are KGHSH and LQKENI. This CDR3 is CASSHTGADSPLHF. CDR3 sequence (DNA): TGTGCCAGCTCACACACAGGGGCGGATTCACCCCTCCACTTT. The full variable domain, its missing parts supplied by reference TRBV18 and TRBJ1-6, is NAGVMQNPRHLVRRRGQEARLRCSPMKGHSHVYWYRQLPEEGLKFMVYLQKENIIDESGMPKERFSAEFPKEGPSILRIQQVVRGDSAAYFCASSHTGADSPLHFGNGTRLTVT.

This clonotype was seen many times. The CDR3 sequence is CASSFSRTSSYEQYF. In DNA, the CDR3 is TGTGCCAGCAGCTTCTCCCGGACAAGCTCCTACGAGCAGTACTTC. The J gene is TRBJ2-7, the V gene TRBV13; weak D call: TRBD1 (5 bases). CDR1 PRHDT and CDR2 FYEKMQ come from the germline V gene (reference sequence). This CDR3 has 15 residues. Trimming left V 3 bases short and J 0 bases short, with 12 bases between.

This clonotype appeared many times. The V gene is TRBV5-4, the J gene TRBJ2-2, with unresolved D. CDR1 SGHNT and CDR2 YYREEE come from the germline V gene (reference sequence). This CDR3 has 14 amino acids. The germline V and J ends were trimmed by 0 bases and 4 bases, with 7 bases remaining between them. Written as DNA, the CDR3 is TGTGCCAGCAGCTTGGGGGTCAGCACCGGGGAGCTGTTTTTT. Amino acids: CASSLGVSTGELFF.

This clonotype was counted many times. V is TRBV20-1 and J is TRBJ1-4; D is uncertain. The CDR3 contains 13 residues. V was shortened by 6 bases and J by 5 bases, with 13 bases between the two germline ends. Germline V CDR1 and CDR2: DFQATT, SNEGSKA (reference sequence). CDR3: CSAALVVNEKLFF. The CDR3 DNA reads as TGCAGTGCCGCACTTGTAGTAAATGAAAAACTGTTTTTT.

This clonotype was detected ten times or more. This sequence joins TRBV20-1 and TRBJ1-4, with TRBD1 matching over 8 bases. Germline loops: CDR1 DFQATT, CDR2 SNEGSKA (reference sequence). The CDR3 contains 15 residues. V trimming: 6 bases; J trimming: 3 bases; junction bases outside the gene matches: 9. The CDR3: CSAEYRTGPNEKLFF. The CDR3 DNA reads TGCAGTGCGGAGTACCGGACAGGGCCTAATGAAAAACTGTTTTTT.

This clonotype was observed a few times. This may be a read error, as it is one base from a much larger clone. The chain links TRBV18 to TRBJ1-6; D gene ambiguous. The CDR3 loop spans 16 amino acids. Germline CDR1 reads KGHSH; CDR2 reads LQKENI. The CDR3 nucleotides read TGTGCCAGCTCACCAATCCCATTCTCCTATAATTCACCCCCCCACTTT. This encodes CASSPIPFSYNSPPHF.

The sample holds many counts of this clonotype. The CDR3 here is CSARPMGGNQPQHF. DNA for the CDR3: TGCAGTGCTAGGCCAATGGGGGGGAATCAGCCCCAGCATTTT. This chain joins TRBV20-1 and TRBJ1-5; maybe TRBD1 (5 bases). Per germline, CDR1 DFQATT and CDR2 SNEGSKA (reference sequence). The CDR3 covers 14 residues. Trimming cost V 3 bases and J 4 bases, with 13 bases left between them.

This chain links TRBV4-1 with TRBJ2-4; 10 nucleotides line up with TRBD2. The CDR3 has 17 amino acids. From germline, CDR1 is MGHRA and CDR2 YSYEKL. V was pared by 0 bases and J by 1 base, with 3 bases of the junction left unmatched. The DNA of the CDR3 is TGCGCCAGCAGCCAAGATGAGCGGGGGGGTGCCAAAAACATTCAGTACTTC. Amino acid sequence: CASSQDERGGAKNIQYF.

Ten or more counts support this clonotype. The rearrangement links TRBV6-5 to TRBJ2-1; possible D gene TRBD2, 7 bases. CDR1 is MNHEY, CDR2 SVGAGI, per germline. This CDR3 region has 15 residues. The V and J ends lost 2 bases and 8 bases respectively, with 16 bases between them. CDR3 nucleotide sequence: TGTGCCAGCAGTTACCGACGGGGGGCGCACCATGAGCAGTTCTTC. It yields the protein CASSYRRGAHHEQFF.

Ten or more counts support this clonotype. This chain connects TRBV12-3 or TRBV12-4 to TRBJ2-1; D not certain. This CDR3 comprises 14 residues. V was shortened by 0 bases and J by 12 bases, with 15 bases between the two germline ends. CDR3 coding DNA: TGTGCCAGCAGTTTAGCGGGCAGACCCATCGGGCAGTTCTTC. This codes for CASSLAGRPIGQFF.

Only a few counts were recorded for this clonotype. This chain joins TRBV20-1 and TRBJ2-4; 7 bases are a match to TRBD1. In germline, CDR1 is DFQATT, CDR2 SNEGSKA (reference sequence). This CDR3 region has 13 residues. Unmatched junction bases numbered 8, after V lost 3 bases and J lost 9 bases. The CDR3 DNA reads TGCAGTGCTAGGGTGCAGGGGGTTTCCATTCAGTACTTC. It codes for CSARVQGVSIQYF.

V and J are TRBV13 and TRBJ2-4, with D uncertain. Trimming stripped 5 bases from V and 0 bases from J, with 8 bases between. CDR1 and CDR2 from the germline V gene are PRHDT and FYEKMQ (reference sequence). The CDR3 has 14 residues. DNA of the CDR3: TGTGCCAGCAGCCAAAAACTAGCCAAAAACATTCAGTACTTC. Translated: CASSQKLAKNIQYF.

This clonotype has a count of ten or more. V is TRBV19 and J is TRBJ1-2, with 9 positions matching TRBD1. CDR1 is LNHDA and CDR2 is SQIVND in the germline V gene (reference sequence). The CDR3 is 15 amino acids. V lost 7 bases and J lost 6; bases outside the gene matches: 12. The CDR3 sequence: CASTIPAGTGNGYTF. CDR3 coding DNA: TGTGCCAGTACCATCCCCGCCGGGACAGGGAATGGCTACACCTTC.

With respect to this clonotype: Likely a read error: the CDR3 ends without its conserved phenylalanine or tryptophan. This chain joins TRBV6-6 and TRBJ1-2; 8 nucleotides match TRBD1. V lost 4 bases, J lost 8 bases, and 12 bases stayed unmatched. Germline CDR1 and CDR2: MNHNY and SVGAGI (reference sequence). The CDR3 is 15 residues long. Written as DNA, the CDR3 is TGTGCCAGCAGTTCACCAGAGACAGGGGATGGCGGCTACACCTCC. Protein sequence: CASSSPETGDGGYTS.